The entry that follows covers one TCR beta chain sequence. The data stem from a study of T cell changes during pregnancy in multiple sclerosis. The protocol was immunoSEQ multiplex PCR, while the TCRdb copy is restricted to in-frame clones and leaves out a portion. The sample lists some 50,000 clones, 95% occurring once. The germline V gene encodes CDR1 LNHDA and CDR2 SQIVND (reference sequence). CDR3 length: 15 residues. Trimming removed 5 bases from V and 5 bases from J; junction bases left unmatched: 12. This sequence joins TRBV19 and TRBJ2-7; 7 nucleotides align to TRBD1. The clonotype originates from a female donor with multiple sclerosis, enrolled in a pregnancy study. The specimen comprised CD8+ T cells from peripheral blood mononuclear cells, sampled in the first trimester of pregnancy. The CDR3 nucleotides are TGTGCCAGTAGTCCCCTGACAGGGCCCTGGGACGAGCAGTACTTC. Translating gives CASSPLTGPWDEQYF.